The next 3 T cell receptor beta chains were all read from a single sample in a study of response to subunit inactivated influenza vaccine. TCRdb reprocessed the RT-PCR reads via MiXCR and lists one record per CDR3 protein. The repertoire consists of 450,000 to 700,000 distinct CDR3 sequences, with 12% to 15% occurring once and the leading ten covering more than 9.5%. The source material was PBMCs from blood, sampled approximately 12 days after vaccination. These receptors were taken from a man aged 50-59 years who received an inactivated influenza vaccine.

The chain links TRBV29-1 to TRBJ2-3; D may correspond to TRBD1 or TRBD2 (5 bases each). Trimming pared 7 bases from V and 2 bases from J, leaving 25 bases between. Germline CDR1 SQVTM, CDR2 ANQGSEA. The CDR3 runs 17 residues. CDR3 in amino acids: CSAWVRSGLGVTDTQYF. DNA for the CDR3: TGCAGCGCGTGGGTTAGGAGCGGCCTAGGGGTCACAGATACGCAGTATTTT.

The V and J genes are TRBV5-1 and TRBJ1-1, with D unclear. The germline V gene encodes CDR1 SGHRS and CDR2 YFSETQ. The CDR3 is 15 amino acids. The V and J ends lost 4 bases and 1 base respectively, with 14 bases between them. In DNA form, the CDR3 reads TGCGCCAGCAGCAGAAATGGGCAGGCGAACACTGAAGCTTTCTTT. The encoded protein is CASSRNGQANTEAFF. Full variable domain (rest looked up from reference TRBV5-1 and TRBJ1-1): KAGVTQTPRYLIKTRGQQVTLSCSPISGHRSVSWYQQTPGQGLQFLFEYFSETQRNKGNFPGRFSGRQFSNSRSEMNVSTLELGDSALYLCASSRNGQANTEAFFGQGTRLTVV.

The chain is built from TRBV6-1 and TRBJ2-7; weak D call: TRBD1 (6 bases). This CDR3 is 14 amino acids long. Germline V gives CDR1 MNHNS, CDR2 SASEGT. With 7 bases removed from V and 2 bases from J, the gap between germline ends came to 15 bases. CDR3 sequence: CASKNRVGAYEQYF. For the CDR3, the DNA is TGTGCCAGCAAAAACAGGGTGGGGGCCTACGAGCAGTACTTC.